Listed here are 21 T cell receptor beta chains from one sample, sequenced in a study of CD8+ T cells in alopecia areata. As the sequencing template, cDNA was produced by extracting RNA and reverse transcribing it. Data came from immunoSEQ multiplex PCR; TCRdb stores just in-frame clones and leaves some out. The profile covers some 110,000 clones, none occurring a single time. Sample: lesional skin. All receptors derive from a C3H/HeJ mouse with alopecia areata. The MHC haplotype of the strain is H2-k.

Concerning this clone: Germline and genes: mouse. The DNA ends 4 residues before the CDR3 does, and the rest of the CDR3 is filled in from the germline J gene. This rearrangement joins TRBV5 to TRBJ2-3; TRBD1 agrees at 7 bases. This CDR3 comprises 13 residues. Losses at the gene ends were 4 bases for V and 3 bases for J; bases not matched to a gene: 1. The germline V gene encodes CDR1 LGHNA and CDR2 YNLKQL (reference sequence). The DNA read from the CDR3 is TGTGCCAGCAGCCCGGACAGGGCAGAA. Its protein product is CASSPDRAE. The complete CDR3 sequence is CASSPDRAETLYF.

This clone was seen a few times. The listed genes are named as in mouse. CDR3 sequence reads: CASSHGQGLYEQYF. Incomplete CDR3 DNA: TGTGCCAGCAGCCACGGACAGGGGCTCTAT. The chain has TRBV19 and TRBJ2-7; 9 nucleotides agree with TRBD1. The read falls 4 residues short of the CDR3 end, and the missing part is taken from the germline J gene. Unmatched junction bases numbered 6, after V lost 5 bases and J lost 3 bases. Germline V gives CDR1 FNHDT, CDR2 SITEND (reference sequence). The CDR3 extends over 14 amino acids.

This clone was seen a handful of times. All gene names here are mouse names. The CDR3 reads CASSTPTGVYAEQFF. The part of the CDR3 DNA that was read is TGTGCTAGCAGTACCCCGACAGGGGTCTATGCT. This chain uses TRBV17 with TRBJ2-1, with 8 positions matching TRBD1. The read terminates 4 residues before the CDR3 end, so the remaining end is supplied by the germline J gene. Trimming took 4 bases from V and 3 from J; bases not matched to a gene: 5. CDR3 length: 15 residues. Germline loops: CDR1 MNHDT, CDR2 YYDKIL. The whole variable domain, remainder taken from reference TRBV17 and TRBJ2-1, is DTTVKQNPRYKLARVGKPVNLICSQTMNHDTMYWYQKKPNQAPKLLLFYYDKILNREADTFEKFQSSRPNNSFCSLYIGSAGLEYSAMYLCASSTPTGVYAEQFFGPGTRLTVL.

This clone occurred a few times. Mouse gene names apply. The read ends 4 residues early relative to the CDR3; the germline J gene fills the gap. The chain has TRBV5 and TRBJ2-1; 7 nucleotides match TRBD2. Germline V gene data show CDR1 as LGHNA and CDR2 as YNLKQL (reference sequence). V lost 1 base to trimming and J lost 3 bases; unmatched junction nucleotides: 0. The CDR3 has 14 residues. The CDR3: CASSQGTGYAEQFF. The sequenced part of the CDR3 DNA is TGTGCCAGCAGCCAAGGGACTGGCTATGCT.

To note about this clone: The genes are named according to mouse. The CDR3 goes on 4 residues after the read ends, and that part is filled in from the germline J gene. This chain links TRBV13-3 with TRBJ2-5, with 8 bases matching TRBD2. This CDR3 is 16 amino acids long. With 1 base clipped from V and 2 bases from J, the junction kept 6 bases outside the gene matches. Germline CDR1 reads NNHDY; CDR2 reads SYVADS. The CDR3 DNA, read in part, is TGTGCCAGCAGTGATCCGGGGGGGCGCGCCCAAGAC. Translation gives CASSDPGGRAQD. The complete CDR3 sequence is CASSDPGGRAQDTQYF.

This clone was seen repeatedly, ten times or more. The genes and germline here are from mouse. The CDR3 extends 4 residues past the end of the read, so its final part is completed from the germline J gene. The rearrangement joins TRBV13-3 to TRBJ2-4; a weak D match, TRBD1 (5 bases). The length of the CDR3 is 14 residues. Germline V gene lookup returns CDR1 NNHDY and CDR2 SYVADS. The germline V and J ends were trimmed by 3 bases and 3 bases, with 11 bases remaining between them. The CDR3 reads CASSVAGRQNTLYF. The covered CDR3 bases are TGTGCCAGCAGTGTGGCAGGGAGACAAAAC.

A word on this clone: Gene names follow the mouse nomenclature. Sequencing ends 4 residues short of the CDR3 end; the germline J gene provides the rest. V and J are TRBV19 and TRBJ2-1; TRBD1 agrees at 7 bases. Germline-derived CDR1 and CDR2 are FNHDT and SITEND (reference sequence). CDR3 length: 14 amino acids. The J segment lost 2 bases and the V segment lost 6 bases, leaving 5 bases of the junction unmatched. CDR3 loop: CASTLDRDYAEQFF. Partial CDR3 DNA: TGTGCCAGCACCCTCGACAGGGACTATGCT.

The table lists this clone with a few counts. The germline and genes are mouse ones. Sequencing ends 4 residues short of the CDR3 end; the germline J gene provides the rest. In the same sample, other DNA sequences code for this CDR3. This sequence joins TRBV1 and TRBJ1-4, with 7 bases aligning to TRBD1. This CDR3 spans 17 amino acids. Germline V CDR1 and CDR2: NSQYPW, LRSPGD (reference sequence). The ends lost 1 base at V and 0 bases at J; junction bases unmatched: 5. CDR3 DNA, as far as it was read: TGCACCTGCAGTGCAGGTCGACAGGGTGTTTCCAACGAA. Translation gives CTCSAGRQGVSNE. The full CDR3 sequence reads CTCSAGRQGVSNERLFF.

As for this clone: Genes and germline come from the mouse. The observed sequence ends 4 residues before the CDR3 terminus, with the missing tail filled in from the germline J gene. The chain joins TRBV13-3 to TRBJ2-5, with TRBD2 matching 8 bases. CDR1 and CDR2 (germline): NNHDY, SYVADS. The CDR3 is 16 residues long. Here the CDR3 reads CASSDANGGAPDTQYF. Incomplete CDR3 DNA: TGTGCCAGCAGTGATGCGAACGGGGGGGCGCCGGAC.

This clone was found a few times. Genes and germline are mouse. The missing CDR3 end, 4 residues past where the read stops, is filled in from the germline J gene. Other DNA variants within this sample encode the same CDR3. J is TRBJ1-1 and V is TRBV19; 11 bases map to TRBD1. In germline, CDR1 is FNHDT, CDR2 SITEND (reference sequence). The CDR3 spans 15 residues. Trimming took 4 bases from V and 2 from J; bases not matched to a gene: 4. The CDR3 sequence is CASSPRTGGNTEVFF. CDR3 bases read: TGTGCCAGCAGTCCGCGGACAGGGGGCAACACA.

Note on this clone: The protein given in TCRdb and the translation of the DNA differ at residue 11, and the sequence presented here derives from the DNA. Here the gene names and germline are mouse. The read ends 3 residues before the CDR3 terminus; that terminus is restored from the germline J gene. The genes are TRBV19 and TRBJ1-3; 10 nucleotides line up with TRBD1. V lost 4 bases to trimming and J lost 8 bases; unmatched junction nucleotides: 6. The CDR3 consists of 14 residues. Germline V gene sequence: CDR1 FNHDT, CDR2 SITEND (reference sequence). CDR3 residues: CASSVQDRGYTLYF. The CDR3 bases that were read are TGTGCCAGCAGTGTACAGGACAGGGGGTATACG.

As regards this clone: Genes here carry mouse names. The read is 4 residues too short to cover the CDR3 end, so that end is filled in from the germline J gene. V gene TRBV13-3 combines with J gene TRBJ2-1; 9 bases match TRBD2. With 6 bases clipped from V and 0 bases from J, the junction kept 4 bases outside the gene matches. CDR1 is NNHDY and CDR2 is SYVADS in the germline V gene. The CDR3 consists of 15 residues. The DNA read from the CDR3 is TGTGCCAGCACCAGACTGGGGGTTAACTATGCT. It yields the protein CASTRLGVNYA. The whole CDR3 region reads CASTRLGVNYAEQFF.

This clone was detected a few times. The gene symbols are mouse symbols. The CDR3 loop is CTCSADRPGNTGQLYF. CDR3 DNA (partial): TGCACCTGCAGTGCAGATAGACCAGGAAACACCGGG. This rearrangement joins TRBV1 to TRBJ2-2; the D is unclear. The read stops 4 residues short of the end of the CDR3; the missing end is completed from the germline J gene. Per germline, CDR1 NSQYPW and CDR2 LRSPGD (reference sequence). There are 16 residues in the CDR3. With 0 bases removed from V and 1 base from J, the gap between germline ends came to 9 bases.

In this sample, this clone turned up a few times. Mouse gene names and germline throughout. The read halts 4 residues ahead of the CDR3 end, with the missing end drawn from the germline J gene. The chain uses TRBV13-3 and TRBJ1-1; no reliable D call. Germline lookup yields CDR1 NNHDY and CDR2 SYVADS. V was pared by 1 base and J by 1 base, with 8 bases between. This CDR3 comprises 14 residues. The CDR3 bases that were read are TGTGCCAGCAGTGATATGGGGAAAAACACA. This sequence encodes CASSDMGKNT. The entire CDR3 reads CASSDMGKNTEVFF.

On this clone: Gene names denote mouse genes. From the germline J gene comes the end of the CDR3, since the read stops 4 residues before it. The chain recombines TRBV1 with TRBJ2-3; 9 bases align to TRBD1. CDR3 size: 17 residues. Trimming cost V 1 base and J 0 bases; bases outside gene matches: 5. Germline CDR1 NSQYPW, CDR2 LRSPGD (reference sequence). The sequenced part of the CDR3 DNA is TGCACCTGCAGTGCAGTTACAGGGGGCCCCAGTGCAGAA. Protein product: CTCSAVTGGPSAE. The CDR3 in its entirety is CTCSAVTGGPSAETLYF. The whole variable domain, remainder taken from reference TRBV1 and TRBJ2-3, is VTLLEQNPRWRLVPRGQAVNLRCILKNSQYPWMSWYQQDLQKQLQWLFTLRSPGDKEVKSLPGADYLATRVTDTELRLQVANMSQGRTLYCTCSAVTGGPSAETLYFGSGTRLTVL.

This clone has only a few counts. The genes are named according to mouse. The DNA read from the CDR3 is TGTGCCTGGAGTCTAACAGGGGGCAACGAA. Protein sequence: CAWSLTGGNE. The whole CDR3 region reads CAWSLTGGNERLFF. The chain is built from TRBV31 and TRBJ1-4, with 8 bases aligning to TRBD1. The read is 4 residues too short to cover the CDR3 end, so that end is filled in from the germline J gene. The CDR3 loop spans 14 amino acids. Per germline, CDR1 GKSSPN and CDR2 SITVG. V lost 0 bases and J lost 4; bases outside the gene matches: 1.

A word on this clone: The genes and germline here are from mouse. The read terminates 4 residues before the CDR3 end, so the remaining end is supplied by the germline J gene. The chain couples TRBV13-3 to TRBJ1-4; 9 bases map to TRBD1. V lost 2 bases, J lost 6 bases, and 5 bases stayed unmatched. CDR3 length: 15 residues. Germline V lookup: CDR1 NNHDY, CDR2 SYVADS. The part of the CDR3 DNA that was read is TGTGCCAGCAGTGAGCACAGGGGGCGCGACGAA. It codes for CASSEHRGRDE. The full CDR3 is CASSEHRGRDERLFF. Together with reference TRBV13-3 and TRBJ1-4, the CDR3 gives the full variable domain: EAAVTQSPRSKVAVTGGKVTLSCHQTNNHDYMYWYRQDTGHGLRLIHYSYVADSTEKGDIPDGYKASRPSQENFSLILELASLSQTAVYFCASSEHRGRDERLFFGHGTKLSVL.

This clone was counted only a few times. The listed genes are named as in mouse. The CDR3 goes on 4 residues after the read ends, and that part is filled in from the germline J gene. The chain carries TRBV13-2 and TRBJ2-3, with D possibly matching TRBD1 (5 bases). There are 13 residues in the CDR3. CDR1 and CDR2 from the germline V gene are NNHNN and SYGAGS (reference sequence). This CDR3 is CASGDAREETLYF. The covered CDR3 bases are TGTGCCAGCGGTGATGCCAGGGAAGAA.

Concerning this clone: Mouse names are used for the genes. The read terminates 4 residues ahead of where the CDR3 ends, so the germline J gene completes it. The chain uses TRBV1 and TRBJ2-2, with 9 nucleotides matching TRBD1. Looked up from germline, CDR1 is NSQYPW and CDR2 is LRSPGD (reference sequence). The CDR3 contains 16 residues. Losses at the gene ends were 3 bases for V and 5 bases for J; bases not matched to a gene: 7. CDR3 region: CTCSALGQGTTGQLYF. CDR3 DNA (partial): TGCACCTGCAGTGCGTTGGGACAGGGTACGACCGGG.

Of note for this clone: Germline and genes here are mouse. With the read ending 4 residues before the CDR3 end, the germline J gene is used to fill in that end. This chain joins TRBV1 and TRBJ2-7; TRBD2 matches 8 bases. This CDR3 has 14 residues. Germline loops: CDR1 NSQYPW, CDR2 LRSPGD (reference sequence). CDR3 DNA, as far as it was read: TGCACCTGCAGTGCAGTGGGGGGGTCCAAT. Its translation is CTCSAVGGSN. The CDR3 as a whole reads CTCSAVGGSNEQYF.

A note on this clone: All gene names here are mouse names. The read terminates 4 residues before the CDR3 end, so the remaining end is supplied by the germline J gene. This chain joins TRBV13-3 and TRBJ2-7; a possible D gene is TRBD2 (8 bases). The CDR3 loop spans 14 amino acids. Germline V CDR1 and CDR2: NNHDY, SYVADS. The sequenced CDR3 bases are TGTGCCAGCAGTGACGCAGGGGGGGGCGAT. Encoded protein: CASSDAGGGD. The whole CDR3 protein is CASSDAGGGDEQYF.